This TCR beta chain was profiled in a study of T-cell memory formation after mild COVID-19 (dated by TCRdb to the early 2020s). Describing the broader study: TCR sequence clusters from the two donors were largely donor specific. T-cell clones expanding and contracting after mild COVID-19 in a couple of donors were tracked by longitudinal TCRalpha and TCRbeta repertoire sequencing. Two young, previously healthy adult volunteers, one female and one male, were included in the cohort. General study outcomes and caveats: From day 15 to 85, contracting clones showed balanced CD4/CD8 phenotypes, whereas a second wave of clones that expanded from day 15 to 37 leaned towards CD4+. Contracting CD4+ clones appeared mostly in the CM and EM memory subsets, whereas CD8+ clones were enriched in EMRA. SARS-CoV-2 specificity of the second-wave clones peaking on day 37 was not confirmed. Some responding clones were detected in pre-infection memory, which suggested that pre-existing cross-reactive memory T cells had joined the SARS-CoV-2 response. Only a couple of mild cases were covered by the study, and larger cohorts that include severe cases with pre-infection samples were considered necessary.

Ficoll-Paque density gradient centrifugation was the method used to isolate PBMCs. A remark on this clonotype: Its target antigen remains unknown. A read error may account for a junction end that differs from germline.

The germline V gene (reference sequence) provides CDR1 LGHDT and CDR2 YNNKEL. Including cysteine and phenylalanine, the CDR3 has 15 amino acids. The sequence is cut down to CDR3 DNA, 45 bases in frame from base 1. The listed sequencing device is Illumina NovaSeq 6000. Using 5'RACE with constant-segment primers, TCRalpha and TCRbeta cDNA libraries were constructed, with sample barcodes and unique molecular identifiers added in the process. RNA was extracted from every sample with Trizol reagent. Libraries were amplified in two PCR steps, with a second sample barcode and Illumina TruSeq adapters added in the second step. The libraries were sequenced on an Illumina NovaSeq using 2 x 150 bp paired-end reads. The original pipeline was this. The reads were demultiplexed and collapsed into UMI-guided consensus sequences using migec v1.2.7. Using mixcr v2.1.11, UMI consensuses were aligned to TRA and TRB V and J templates and then assembled into clonotypes. Clonotypes were classified as expanded or contracted when called significant by both edgeR and NoisET, with noise models trained on biological replicates. edgeR calls used a false discovery rate-adjusted p below 0.01 and a log2 fold-change threshold of 1. As an exploratory analysis of dynamics, PCA with hierarchical clustering was applied to max-normalized trajectories of the 1000 most abundant clonotypes. Separately sequenced CD4+ and CD8+ repertoires were used to assign a CD4 or CD8 phenotype to each responding clone. Clones were called with MiXCR by TCRdb after fastp trimmed the public reads at Q25, and only in-frame beta chains were retained. Rows matching on CDR3 protein sequence are summarized as one entry with the most common DNA and genes. The V and J calls follow TCRdb's processing rather than the paper's. The sample table records around 220,000 distinct CDR3 sequences; around 15% of these occur just once. Around 3.4% of the sample rests with the top ten.

The V and J genes are TRBV3-1 and TRBJ1-2; TRBD1 agrees with 8 junctional bases. Sequenced input: PBMCs or a T cell subset sorted from them (not recorded which). The receptor comes from a man between 18 and 35 years old who had mild COVID-19 (a few samples of this study predate the infection). The sample titles of this study are shuffled in the database, so cell type and time point are left out; the donor was told from shared clones. In nucleotide form, the sequence is TGTGCCAGCAGACAAGGAATCGCAGGGGGCCGGGGCTACACCTTC. The translation is CASRQGIAGGRGYTF.